This entry lists 19 T cell receptor beta chains sequenced from one sample in a study of blood T cell repertoires in COVID-19. Libraries were prepared by immunoSEQ multiplex PCR; TCRdb keeps only in-frame clonotypes and omits some of them. The sample includes 30,000 to 40,000 clones, just over 85% of them seen just once. Source material: peripheral blood. The receptors were gathered from a woman at least 80 years old with active or convalescent COVID-19.

The chain recombines TRBV5-1 with TRBJ2-5; TRBD1 matches 7 bases. J lost 3 bases, V lost 6 bases, and 8 bases had no gene match. The CDR3 covers 14 residues. Germline V gene lookup returns CDR1 SGHRS and CDR2 YFSETQ. The CDR3 nucleotides are TGCGCCAGCACAATCAATACAGGGGAAGAGACCCAGTACTTC. This translates into CASTINTGEETQYF.

This clone was found once. The chain carries TRBV9 and TRBJ2-7; D is perhaps TRBD2 (6 bases). V was clipped by 3 bases and J by 1 base, with 11 bases between them. Germline CDR1 SGDLS, CDR2 YYNGEE. This CDR3 spans 14 amino acids. The CDR3 nucleotides are TGTGCCAGCAGCGCACTAGCCACGTCCTACGAGCAGTACTTC. Protein sequence: CASSALATSYEQYF.

The V and J genes are TRBV2 and TRBJ1-2, with D maybe TRBD1 (6 bases). Trimming removed 7 bases at V and 0 bases at J, with 12 bases between. Germline assignment: CDR1 SNHLY and CDR2 FYNNEI. This CDR3 contains 14 residues. DNA for the CDR3: TGTGCCAGCACCGGACAGCCTACTAACTATGGCTACACCTTC. Amino acids: CASTGQPTNYGYTF.

The rearrangement joins TRBV5-4 to TRBJ1-1; weak D call: TRBD1 (6 bases). The CDR3 runs 10 residues. Germline V lookup: CDR1 SGHNT, CDR2 YYREEE (reference sequence). Trimming took off 10 bases at V and 7 bases at J, with 11 bases between the two ends. CDR3 region: CARQAGEAFF. CDR3 DNA sequence: TGTGCCCGACAGGCCGGTGAAGCTTTCTTT.

The V gene is TRBV2, the J gene TRBJ1-3; D is unclear. Germline CDR1 SNHLY, CDR2 FYNNEI. This CDR3 is built from 11 residues. Trimming stripped 6 bases from V and 4 bases from J, with 4 bases between. The CDR3 loop reads CASRAGNTIYF. For the CDR3, the DNA is TGTGCCAGCAGAGCGGGAAACACCATATATTTT.

The chain recombines TRBV7-2 with TRBJ2-5; a weak D match, TRBD2 (6 bases). The CDR3 extends over 16 amino acids. In germline, CDR1 is SGHTA, CDR2 FQGNSA. V was clipped by 5 bases and J by 4 bases, with 20 bases between them. CDR3 residues: CASSPPRRGGVETQYF. The CDR3 bases are TGTGCCAGCAGCCCCCCCCGGCGGGGTGGGGTAGAGACCCAGTACTTC.

The V call is TRBV29-1, the J call TRBJ2-7; no firm D call. This CDR3 is 12 amino acids long. V lost 4 bases and J 3 bases, leaving 10 bases between the germline ends. CDR1 SQVTM and CDR2 ANQGSEA come from the germline V gene. The CDR3 sequence is CSVAGENYEQYF. Written as DNA, the CDR3 is TGCAGCGTTGCTGGAGAGAACTACGAGCAGTACTTC.

CDR3 bases: TGTGCCAGCAGAGGGCGGGGGTCTAGCACAGATACGCAGTATTTT. It translates to CASRGRGSSTDTQYF. V is TRBV6-1 and J is TRBJ2-3; 7 bases agree with TRBD2. The CDR3 loop spans 15 amino acids. V lost 6 bases to trimming and J lost 0 bases; unmatched junction nucleotides: 6. Germline CDR1 reads MNHNS; CDR2 reads SASEGT.

The CDR3 reads CASSLSRDYGYTF. CDR3 nucleotides: TGTGCCAGCAGTTTATCTCGCGACTATGGCTACACCTTC. The genes are TRBV28 and TRBJ1-2, with unresolved D. In germline, CDR1 is MDHEN, CDR2 SYDVKM. This CDR3 spans 13 amino acids. The ends were cut back, 1 base at V and 3 bases at J, with 6 bases in the middle.

This chain uses TRBV5-4 with TRBJ1-6; 9 bases line up with TRBD1. The ends lost 5 bases at V and 2 bases at J; junction bases unmatched: 5. Germline V gives CDR1 SGHNT, CDR2 YYREEE (reference sequence). The CDR3 runs 16 residues. CDR3 sequence reads: CASSTGGPPYNSPLHF. CDR3 DNA: TGTGCCAGCAGTACAGGGGGCCCCCCCTATAATTCACCCCTCCACTTT.

This chain uses TRBV5-4 with TRBJ1-1, with 9 nucleotides matching TRBD1. Trimming took 4 bases from V and 1 from J; bases not matched to a gene: 8. The germline V gene encodes CDR1 SGHNT and CDR2 YYREEE (reference sequence). The CDR3 runs to 16 residues. The CDR3 protein is CASSIPGQGPNTEAFF. CDR3 DNA: TGTGCCAGCAGCATCCCGGGACAGGGACCGAACACTGAAGCTTTCTTT.

This clone has just one count. The chain links TRBV24-1 to TRBJ2-2; the match to TRBD1 covers 9 bases. Germline values: CDR1 KGHDR, CDR2 SFDVKD. V lost 4 bases, J lost 4 bases, and 6 bases stayed unmatched. There are 16 residues in the CDR3. The CDR3 region is CATSDPGQGSTGELFF. CDR3 sequence (DNA): TGTGCCACCAGTGACCCGGGACAGGGCTCCACCGGGGAGCTGTTTTTT.

This chain connects TRBV19 to TRBJ1-1; 9 nucleotides agree with TRBD1. CDR3 length: 13 residues. Germline V gene lookup returns CDR1 LNHDA and CDR2 SQIVND (reference sequence). Unmatched junction bases numbered 4, after V lost 5 bases and J lost 6 bases. The chain's CDR3 is CASSGQGYSEAFF. The DNA for the CDR3 is TGTGCCAGTAGTGGACAGGGGTACTCTGAAGCTTTCTTT. The variable domain in full, completed from reference TRBV19 and TRBJ1-1, reads DGGITQSPKYLFRKEGQNVTLSCEQNLNHDAMYWYRQDPGQGLRLIYYSQIVNDFQKGDIAEGYSVSREKKESFPLTVTSAQKNPTAFYLCASSGQGYSEAFFGQGTRLTVV.

V gene TRBV7-2 combines with J gene TRBJ1-3; D is possibly TRBD1 (6 bases). Between the trimmed V and J ends, which lost 2 bases and 2 bases, there was a span of 7 bases. Germline assignment: CDR1 SGHTA and CDR2 FQGNSA. CDR3 length: 14 residues. CDR3 residues: CASSLNRAGNTIYF. The CDR3 DNA reads TGTGCCAGCAGCTTAAACAGGGCTGGAAACACCATATATTTT. The variable domain in full, completed from reference TRBV7-2 and TRBJ1-3, reads GAGVSQSPSNKVTEKGKDVELRCDPISGHTALYWYRQSLGQGLEFLIYFQGNSAPDKSGLPSDRFSAERTGGSVSTLTIQRTQQEDSAVYLCASSLNRAGNTIYFGEGSWLTVV.

In this sample, this clone turned up once. The gene calls are TRBV6-2 or TRBV6-3 and TRBJ2-7; D perhaps matches TRBD2 (6 bases). Trimming took 6 bases from V and 3 from J, leaving 12 bases between them. The germline CDR1 and CDR2 sequences are MNHEY and SVGEGT. This CDR3 region has 13 residues. The CDR3 nucleotides are TGTGCCAGCAGCCCCGACGGGGGCTACGAGCAGTACTTC. Encoded protein: CASSPDGGYEQYF.

This clone was counted once. This CDR3 is CASSEAGRGNQPQHF. In DNA form, the CDR3 reads TGTGCCAGCAGTGAAGCGGGGAGGGGCAATCAGCCCCAGCATTTT. J is TRBJ1-5 and V is TRBV2; D is ambiguous. The germline V and J ends were trimmed by 0 bases and 2 bases, with 8 bases remaining between them. CDR1 is SNHLY and CDR2 is FYNNEI in the germline V gene. This CDR3 comprises 15 residues.

This clone was observed a single time. The V call is TRBV19, the J call TRBJ1-4; the D is unclear. V was clipped by 3 bases and J by 0 bases, with 11 bases between them. This CDR3 is 16 amino acids long. The germline V gene encodes CDR1 LNHDA and CDR2 SQIVND (reference sequence). CDR3 coding DNA: TGTGCCAGTAGTATGAGGAGGCGGACAACTAATGAAAAACTGTTTTTT. This translates into CASSMRRRTTNEKLFF.

This clone was recorded once. This chain links TRBV12-3 or TRBV12-4 with TRBJ1-2; no firm D call. The CDR3 has 12 residues. Trimming stripped 5 bases from V and 8 bases from J, with 12 bases between. The CDR3 sequence: CASSPSERGYTF. CDR3 sequence (DNA): TGTGCCAGCAGTCCCTCTGAGAGGGGCTACACCTTC.

The chain has TRBV5-1 and TRBJ1-2; possibly TRBD1 for D (6 bases). CDR3 length: 13 residues. The V end lost 0 bases, the J end lost 8 bases, and 11 bases lay between the germline ends. The germline V gene has CDR1 SGHRS and CDR2 YFSETQ. Here the CDR3 reads CASSLVTGSGYTF. The CDR3 DNA sequence: TGCGCCAGCAGCTTGGTAACAGGGAGCGGCTACACCTTC.